Listed below are T cell receptor beta chains from one sample, sequenced in a study of OX40 agonist ivuxolimab in advanced cancers. The method was immunoSEQ multiplex PCR; TCRdb's version includes in-frame clones alone and lacks a portion of them. This repertoire shows about 43,000 clones, approximately 83% found once; its top ten account for about 35%. The material sequenced was CD4+ or CD8+ T cells sorted from blood, taken in a trial of the OX40 agonist ivuxolimab. These receptors all come from an adult with an advanced solid tumor such as melanoma, head and neck, liver or kidney cancer. CDR3s include the opening cysteine and the closing phenylalanine or tryptophan. Fields, in order: clone size, V gene, J gene, D gene, CDR3 DNA, CDR3 protein. D genes are given only for firm matches. Where a row states a size, it is once, few, many or the class of an expanded clone; other rows omit it.

NA	TRBV7-9	TRBJ1-6	NA	TGTGCCAGCAGCTTAGGAGTGGCAGCGGGTTCACCCCTCCACTTT	CASSLGVAAGSPLHF
NA	TRBV4-2	TRBJ2-7	NA	TGTGCCAGCAGCTTGAGCTGGGGACATTCCTACGAGCAGTACTTC	CASSLSWGHSYEQYF
few	TRBV9	TRBJ2-1	NA	TGTGCCAGCAGCGTTCTCTTAACAGGTTTTAGTGAGCAGTTCTTC	CASSVLLTGFSEQFF
NA	TRBV18	TRBJ1-2	TRBD1	TGTGCCAGCTCACTCCGGGACAGGGATAACTATGGCTACACCTTC	CASSLRDRDNYGYTF
once	TRBV5-1	TRBJ1-4	NA	TGCGCCAGCAGCGTAAGCGGGAGGGGTGTAGAAAAACTGTTTTTT	CASSVSGRGVEKLFF
NA	TRBV7-9	TRBJ1-6	NA	TGTGCCAGCAGCCCCGGGACCCAAAATTCACCCCTCCACTTT	CASSPGTQNSPLHF
NA	TRBV7-9	TRBJ2-5	TRBD2	TGTGCCAGCAGCTTAGCTGCGGGGGGGCTGGAGACCCAGTACTTC	CASSLAAGGLETQYF
once	TRBV6-1	TRBJ1-5	NA	TGTGCCAGCAGTGGTACAGCGATCAATCAGCCCCAGCATTTT	CASSGTAINQPQHF
NA	TRBV7-2	TRBJ2-1	TRBD2	TGTGCCAGCAGCTTAGCGGTCGCGGGGGGGACCAATGAGCAGTTCTTC	CASSLAVAGGTNEQFF
once	TRBV6-1	TRBJ2-1	NA	TGTGCCAGCAGTCCCTTGGGGCATGAGCAGTTCTTC	CASSPLGHEQFF
NA	TRBV5-1	TRBJ2-7	NA	TGCGCCAGCAGCTTGGCCTACGGATCCGCGGGAGAGCAGTACTTC	CASSLAYGSAGEQYF
NA	TRBV30	TRBJ2-1	NA	TGTGCCTGGAGTAACGGGGGTAGAAATGAGCAGTTCTTC	CAWSNGGRNEQFF
NA	TRBV7-2	TRBJ1-2	TRBD1	TGTGCCAGCAGCCTGGGACAGAACTATGGCTACACCTTC	CASSLGQNYGYTF
NA	TRBV18	TRBJ2-3	NA	TGTGCCAGCTCACCGGACAGTATAGATACGCAGTATTTT	CASSPDSIDTQYF
NA	TRBV5-6	TRBJ2-1	TRBD2	TGTGCCAGCAGCAACGGGGGGACGGGTGAGCAGTTCTTC	CASSNGGTGEQFF
NA	TRBV5-4	TRBJ2-1	NA	TGTGCCAGCAGCTTGGGTTCCTACAATGAGCAGTTCTTC	CASSLGSYNEQFF
once	TRBV9	TRBJ2-5	NA	TGTGCCAGCAGCGTCGGACCGGGGGAGACCCAGTACTTC	CASSVGPGETQYF
NA	TRBV7-9	TRBJ2-2	NA	TGTGCCAGCAGCTTAGGGGGCATCACCGGGGAGCTGTTTTTT	CASSLGGITGELFF
NA	TRBV2	TRBJ2-7	TRBD1	TGTGCCAGCAAAAACAGGGGGGCAAACGAGCAGTACTTC	CASKNRGANEQYF
NA	TRBV5-4	TRBJ2-2	NA	TGTGCCAGCAGCTTGGGAATATCGAACACCGGGGAGCTGTTTTTT	CASSLGISNTGELFF
NA	TRBV5-4	TRBJ1-1	NA	TGTGCCAGCAGCTACGAACTGGGGAACACTGAAGCTTTCTTT	CASSYELGNTEAFF
NA	TRBV18	TRBJ2-1	NA	TGTGCCAGCTCACCAACCGGGGCTAACAATGAGCAGTTCTTC	CASSPTGANNEQFF
NA	TRBV28	TRBJ2-6	TRBD2	TGTGCCAGCAGTCTAGCGGGAAACTCTGGGGCCAACGTCCTGACTTTC	CASSLAGNSGANVLTF
once	TRBV18	TRBJ1-4	TRBD1	TGTGCCAGCTCAACAGGGGGCGGTGGAGAAAAACTGTTTTTT	CASSTGGGGEKLFF
NA	TRBV9	TRBJ2-2	NA	TGTGCCAGCAGCGTAGCGGGGAGGTCCTACACCGGGGAGCTGTTTTTT	CASSVAGRSYTGELFF
NA	TRBV4-2	TRBJ1-4	NA	TGTGCCAGCAGCCCCAGCCGGAGCGAAAAACTGTTTTTT	CASSPSRSEKLFF
NA	TRBV6-5	TRBJ2-3	NA	TGTGCCACCTGGACAGTTCTCACAGATACGCAGTATTTT	CATWTVLTDTQYF
once	TRBV28	TRBJ1-1	NA	TGTGCCAGTCGACAGTTTCAGATTGAAGCTTTCTTT	CASRQFQIEAFF
few	TRBV29-1	TRBJ1-5	TRBD1	TGCAGCGCCAGGACAGGGAATAGCAATCAGCCCCAGCATTTT	CSARTGNSNQPQHF
NA	TRBV7-3	TRBJ2-7	NA	TGTGCCAGCAGCTTAGGTGGGACCCACGGGCCCTACGAGCAGTACTTC	CASSLGGTHGPYEQYF
NA	TRBV29-1	TRBJ2-3	NA	TGCAGCGTTGAGAAAGAGGCAGATACGCAGTATTTT	CSVEKEADTQYF
NA	TRBV29-1	TRBJ2-5	TRBD1	TGCAGCGTTGACCGCGGACAGGGGAAAGAGACCCAGTACTTC	CSVDRGQGKETQYF
NA	TRBV2	TRBJ1-3	NA	TGTGCCAGCAGGGGCATGATTTCTGGAAGCACCATATATTTT	CASRGMISGSTIYF
NA	TRBV4-2	TRBJ2-5	TRBD2	TGTGCCAGCAGCTTTAGCGGGGGGGGACAAGAGACCCAGTACTTC	CASSFSGGGQETQYF
once	TRBV7-9	TRBJ1-1	NA	TGTGCCAGCAGCTTATCAGGGGACACTGAAGCTTTCTTT	CASSLSGDTEAFF
NA	TRBV19	TRBJ2-3	TRBD1	TGTGCCAGTAGCGACAGGGGACCTGACACAGATACGCAGTATTTT	CASSDRGPDTDTQYF
NA	TRBV7-3	TRBJ2-1	NA	TGTGCCAGCAGCCGGGAAACGGGGGTTTGGAATGAGCAGTTCTTC	CASSRETGVWNEQFF
NA	TRBV18	TRBJ2-1	TRBD2	TGTGCCAGCTCACCATTGGGACTAGCGGGAGGTAATGAGCAGTTCTTC	CASSPLGLAGGNEQFF
NA	TRBV4-1	TRBJ2-3	TRBD2	TGCGCCAGCAGCCGGGCCCCGGCTAGCGGGGTAGATACGCAGTATTTT	CASSRAPASGVDTQYF
NA	TRBV11-3	TRBJ2-7	NA	TGTGCCAGCAGTTCCCGGGGTCAGGCGGAGCAGTACTTC	CASSSRGQAEQYF
once	TRBV7-3	TRBJ1-1	TRBD1	TGTGCCAGCAGCTTAACTACAGGGGGCAACACTGAAGCTTTCTTT	CASSLTTGGNTEAFF
NA	TRBV5-4	TRBJ1-2	TRBD1	TGTGCCAGCAGCCCGGGACAGCATAATGGCTACACCTTC	CASSPGQHNGYTF
NA	TRBV28	TRBJ1-1	NA	TGTGCCAGCAGTCATTCGAACACTGAAGCTTTCTTT	CASSHSNTEAFF
NA	TRBV11-2	TRBJ2-2	NA	TGTGCCAGCAGCTTAGATATGGGGGCGGGCACCGGGGAGCTGTTTTTT	CASSLDMGAGTGELFF
NA	TRBV6-4	TRBJ2-1	NA	TGTGCCAGCAGTTTCTCCGGGTCCTCTGGGCAGTTCTTC	CASSFSGSSGQFF
NA	TRBV29-1	TRBJ2-7	TRBD2	TGCAGCGCGAGGGAAGGGCGGGAGGGCCCCTACGAGCAGTACTTC	CSAREGREGPYEQYF
NA	TRBV6-1	TRBJ1-1	NA	TGTGCCAGCAGTGACAGGGGAGTGAACACTGAAGCTTTCTTT	CASSDRGVNTEAFF
NA	TRBV7-9	TRBJ2-1	NA	TGTGCCAGCAGCCCGGTCGAGCAGGCCCTTTGGCAGTTCTTC	CASSPVEQALWQFF
NA	TRBV5-1	TRBJ2-1	NA	TGCGCCAGCAGCCTCTGGCGAGGAACCAATGAGCAGTTCTTC	CASSLWRGTNEQFF
NA	TRBV7-9	TRBJ1-4	NA	TGTGCCAGCAGCTTGTCTGGGGGTCAGGGTGAAAAACTGTTTTTT	CASSLSGGQGEKLFF
NA	TRBV6-6	TRBJ1-2	NA	TGTGCCAGCAGTTACTCCGGGGTAGCCTATGGCTACACCTTC	CASSYSGVAYGYTF
few	TRBV11-2	TRBJ1-1	NA	TGTGCCAGCAGCTTTTCGGGTGAAGCTTTCTTT	CASSFSGEAFF
NA	TRBV11-3	TRBJ2-5	TRBD1	TGTGCCAGCAGCTTGGGACAGGGGGATGAGACCCAGTACTTC	CASSLGQGDETQYF